The present entry profiles one TCR beta chain with its context. The V and J ends lost 4 bases and 1 base respectively, with 17 bases between them. Germline V lookup: CDR1 SGDLS, CDR2 YYNGEE. CDR3 length equals 16 residues. TCRdb's table, derived via immunoSEQ multiplex PCR, lists solely in-frame clones and lacks some. This table has roughly 2.6 million clones, over 85% appearing once. The data stem from a study of shared clonotypes between healthy human individuals. J is TRBJ2-5 and V is TRBV9; the D gene is possibly TRBD2 (7 bases). The receptor was derived from a man younger than 35 in good health. Sequenced sample: naive CD4+ T cells sorted from blood. The sample's subset: CD45RA+ positively selected. The CDR3 loop reads CASSTLGGGTQETQYF. The CDR3 DNA is TGTGCCAGCAGCACTCTAGGGGGGGGTACCCAAGAGACCCAGTACTTC.